This note documents a single T cell receptor beta chain sequence. What it binds is unknown. The source of the sample is a study of graft-versus-host responses after intestinal transplantation. Findings and limits, study-wide: Some GvH clones were seen earlier in gut or blood, suggesting intestinal origin. Early post-transplant falls in HvG clones accompanied the peak levels of circulating GvH clones.

TCRdb's copy holds only in-frame clones and misses some; the assay was immunoSEQ multiplex PCR. The table shows some 130,000 clones, with over 85% occurring only once. The specimen comprised unstimulated CD4+ T cells sorted from spleen or lymph node cells, sampled before intestinal transplant. The sequence was obtained from a human donor who received an intestinal transplant.

DNA of the CDR3: TGCGCCAGCAGCTTGGTTAGCGGGGGCCTCCAAGAGACCCAGTACTTC. Its translation: CASSLVSGGLQETQYF. The gene calls are TRBV5-1 and TRBJ2-5, with TRBD2 identical over 9 bases. Germline values: CDR1 SGHRS, CDR2 YFSETQ. CDR3 length: 16 amino acids. V gave up 0 bases and J gave up 1 base; unmatched junction bases: 4. Based on the CDR3 plus reference TRBV5-1 and TRBJ2-5, the full variable domain is KAGVTQTPRYLIKTRGQQVTLSCSPISGHRSVSWYQQTPGQGLQFLFEYFSETQRNKGNFPGRFSGRQFSNSRSEMNVSTLELGDSALYLCASSLVSGGLQETQYFGPGTRLLVL.